The 10 T cell receptor beta chains presented below share a single source sample, sequenced in a study of control samples from healthy donors and cancer patients. The method was immunoSEQ multiplex PCR; TCRdb's version includes in-frame clones alone and lacks a portion of them. The sample carries about 140,000 clones, roughly 90% recorded once. What was sequenced was blood. These receptors originate from a man aged 25 to 40 in good health.

The chain is built from TRBV30 and TRBJ2-7; D is perhaps TRBD1 or TRBD2 (5 bases each). V was trimmed by 5 bases and J by 2 bases, leaving 13 bases between them. Germline CDR1 and CDR2: GTSNPN and SVGIG (reference sequence). The CDR3 extends over 13 amino acids. CDR3 DNA sequence: TGTGCCTGGTCCCGGGACCTAACCTACGAGCAGTACTTC. Translating it yields CAWSRDLTYEQYF. The full variable domain, rest sourced from reference TRBV30 and TRBJ2-7, is SQTIHQWPATLVQPVGSPLSLECTVEGTSNPNLYWYRQAAGRGLQLLFYSVGIGQISSEVPQNLSASRPQDRQFILSSKKLLLSDSGFYLCAWSRDLTYEQYFGPGTRLTVT.

This clone came up once. The chain uses TRBV29-1 and TRBJ1-1, with TRBD1 matching 7 bases. The CDR3 spans 13 residues. Germline V gene sequence: CDR1 SQVTM, CDR2 ANQGSEA. V gave up 7 bases and J gave up 6 bases; unmatched junction bases: 11. CDR3 bases: TGCAGCGGATACCGGGACAGCGCTTCTGAAGCTTTCTTT. It translates to CSGYRDSASEAFF. Filled out from reference TRBV29-1 and TRBJ1-1, the complete variable domain reads SAVISQKPSRDICQRGTSLTIQCQVDSQVTMMFWYRQQPGQSLTLIATANQGSEATYESGFVIDKFPISRPNLTFSTLTVSNMSPEDSSIYLCSGYRDSASEAFFGQGTRLTVV.

The gene calls are TRBV6-6 and TRBJ2-4; D perhaps matches TRBD1 (6 bases). The V and J ends lost 4 bases and 4 bases respectively, with 8 bases between them. The germline V gene encodes CDR1 MNHNY and CDR2 SVGAGI (reference sequence). CDR3 length: 13 amino acids. The CDR3 DNA follows: TGTGCCAGCAGTTGGACAGAGAAAAACATTCAGTACTTC. It translates to CASSWTEKNIQYF.

The count of this clone is one. V is TRBV6-5 and J is TRBJ2-3; no clear D. Trimming stripped 8 bases from V and 0 bases from J, with 9 bases between. This CDR3 contains 13 residues. Germline lookup yields CDR1 MNHEY and CDR2 SVGAGI. The CDR3 DNA is TGTGCCAGCTGCCTCGGCAGCACAGATACGCAGTATTTT. Translating gives CASCLGSTDTQYF.

This chain connects TRBV28 to TRBJ2-2; 7 bases are a match to TRBD2. Germline values: CDR1 MDHEN, CDR2 SYDVKM. The CDR3 contains 16 residues. Germline trimming cut 4 bases from V and 6 bases from J; bases unmatched to any gene: 11. CDR3 DNA: TGTGCCAGCAGTTCAACGTACGGGAGGATGTCCGGGGAGCTGTTTTTT. This translates into CASSSTYGRMSGELFF.

The rearrangement links TRBV6-2 or TRBV6-3 to TRBJ1-1; D perhaps matches TRBD1 (5 bases). Germline CDR1 MNHEY, CDR2 SVGEGT. Trimming left V 2 bases short and J 2 bases short, with 9 bases between. There are 14 residues in the CDR3. CDR3 amino acids: CASSYSRDNTEAFF. The CDR3 DNA is TGTGCCAGCAGTTACAGCCGGGACAACACTGAAGCTTTCTTT.

V is TRBV28 and J is TRBJ2-3; 7 positions agree with TRBD1. There are 15 residues in the CDR3. V lost 5 bases and J lost 6; bases outside the gene matches: 11. Germline CDR1 is MDHEN and CDR2 is SYDVKM. For the CDR3, the DNA is TGTGCCAGCAGTACCGGACAGGTAGGGGAGGATACGCAGTATTTT. It specifies CASSTGQVGEDTQYF.

J is TRBJ1-3 and V is TRBV27; D is uncertain. This CDR3 has 15 amino acids. Trimming stripped 2 bases from V and 1 base from J, with 9 bases between. Germline V gives CDR1 MNHEY, CDR2 SMNVEV (reference sequence). DNA for the CDR3: TGTGCCAGCAGTTTACGGGGTTGGTCTGGAAACACCATATATTTT. It yields the protein CASSLRGWSGNTIYF.

This clone appeared a single time. V is TRBV6-6 and J is TRBJ2-7; tentatively, D is TRBD1 or TRBD2 (6 bases each). The CDR3 loop spans 13 amino acids. V was trimmed by 7 bases and J by 5 bases, leaving 15 bases between them. Germline CDR1 reads MNHNY; CDR2 reads SVGAGI (reference sequence). Here the CDR3 reads CASTSTGRHEQYF. In nucleotides, the CDR3 is TGTGCCAGCACGAGCACAGGGAGGCACGAGCAGTACTTC.

The rearrangement uses TRBV27 and TRBJ2-7; D gene unclear. With 3 bases removed from V and 1 base from J, the gap between germline ends came to 7 bases. CDR3 length: 13 residues. Germline V CDR1 and CDR2: MNHEY, SMNVEV (reference sequence). Here the CDR3 reads CASSLGESYEQYF. The DNA of the CDR3 is TGTGCCAGCAGTTTGGGCGAGTCCTACGAGCAGTACTTC.